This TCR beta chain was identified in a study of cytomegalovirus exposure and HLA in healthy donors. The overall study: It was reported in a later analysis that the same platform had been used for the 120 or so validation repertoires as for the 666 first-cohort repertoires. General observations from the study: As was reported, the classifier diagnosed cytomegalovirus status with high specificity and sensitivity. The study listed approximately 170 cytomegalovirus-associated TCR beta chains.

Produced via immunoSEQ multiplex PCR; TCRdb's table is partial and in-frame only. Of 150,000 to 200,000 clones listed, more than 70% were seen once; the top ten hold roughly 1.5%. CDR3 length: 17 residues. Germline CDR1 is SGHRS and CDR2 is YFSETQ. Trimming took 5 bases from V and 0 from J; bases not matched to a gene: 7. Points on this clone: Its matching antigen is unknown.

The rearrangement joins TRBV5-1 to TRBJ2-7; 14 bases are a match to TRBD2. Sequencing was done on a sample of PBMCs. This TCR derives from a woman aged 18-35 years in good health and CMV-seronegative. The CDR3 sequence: CASRAGLAGVSSYEQYF. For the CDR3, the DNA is TGCGCCAGCAGGGCGGGACTAGCGGGGGTTAGCTCCTACGAGCAGTACTTC. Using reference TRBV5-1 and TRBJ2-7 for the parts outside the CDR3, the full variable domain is KAGVTQTPRYLIKTRGQQVTLSCSPISGHRSVSWYQQTPGQGLQFLFEYFSETQRNKGNFPGRFSGRQFSNSRSEMNVSTLELGDSALYLCASRAGLAGVSSYEQYFGPGTRLTVT.